Presented here are 25 T cell receptor beta chains from one specimen sequenced in a study of technical replicates of blood from a few donors. TCRdb's copy holds only in-frame clones and misses some; the assay was immunoSEQ multiplex PCR. The table has fewer than 15,000 clones, around 96% seen once. Sequencing used PBMCs. The receptors stem from a human donor in good health.

V usage is TRBV28 and J usage is TRBJ2-7; the D gene is possibly TRBD2 (7 bases). Germline values: CDR1 MDHEN, CDR2 SYDVKM. Trimming pared 7 bases from V and 5 bases from J, leaving 21 bases between. CDR3 length: 15 amino acids. CDR3 region: CASTPGGGSVHEQYF. The CDR3 DNA is TGTGCCAGCACCCCGGGGGGCGGGAGCGTCCACGAGCAGTACTTC.

V and J are TRBV7-7 and TRBJ2-2; TRBD2 agrees at 7 bases. V lost 5 bases to trimming and J lost 7 bases; unmatched junction nucleotides: 13. CDR3 length: 16 residues. Germline V gene data show CDR1 as SSHAT and CDR2 as FNYEAQ (reference sequence). In DNA form, the CDR3 reads TGTGCCAGCAGCCCCCTTGGCGGGAGTGGGGGCGGGGAGCTGTTTTTT. Translated: CASSPLGGSGGGELFF.

This chain joins TRBV5-6 and TRBJ1-5; D is unclear. V gave up 0 bases and J gave up 8 bases, with 15 bases separating them. This CDR3 spans 15 amino acids. Germline V gives CDR1 SGHDT, CDR2 YYEEEE. DNA for the CDR3: TGTGCCAGCAGCTTGGGTCCGAGCCTCCCGAAGCCCCAGCATTTT. Protein sequence: CASSLGPSLPKPQHF. Full variable domain (missing parts from reference TRBV5-6 and TRBJ1-5): DAGVTQSPTHLIKTRGQQVTLRCSPKSGHDTVSWYQQALGQGPQFIFQYYEEEERQRGNFPDRFSGHQFPNYSSELNVNALLLGDSALYLCASSLGPSLPKPQHFGDGTRLSIL.

The chain carries TRBV15 and TRBJ2-5; 10 bases match TRBD2. The V segment lost 1 base and the J segment 3 bases; nucleotides outside the gene matches: 8. This CDR3 spans 17 amino acids. The V gene's germline CDR1 is LNHNV and CDR2 YYDKDF (reference sequence). As DNA, the CDR3 is TGTGCCACCAGCAGAGTGCTGGGGACTAGCGTTAAAGAGACCCAGTACTTC. Translation: CATSRVLGTSVKETQYF.

V usage is TRBV14 and J usage is TRBJ2-4; TRBD1 aligns across 7 bases. In germline, CDR1 is SGHDN, CDR2 FVKESK. CDR3 length: 16 amino acids. The junction had 6 bases not matched to a gene; V was cut back by 3 bases and J by 1 base. The CDR3 protein is CASSHGQGDAKNIQYF. The CDR3 region has the DNA TGTGCCAGCAGCCACGGGCAGGGGGACGCCAAAAACATTCAGTACTTC.

On this clone itself: No conserved phenylalanine or tryptophan is present at the end of the CDR3, so a read error is the likely explanation. No DNA is shown, since the ends of the CDR3 on it are uncertain; the CDR3 is the one TCRdb lists. The CDR3 region is CASSFRNWGGPSPSPTGRGV. The J gene is TRBJ2-3, the V gene TRBV27; TRBD2, the table's D call, lacks a check against the DNA. Germline-derived CDR1 and CDR2 are MNHEY and SMNVEV (reference sequence). The CDR3 region is 20 residues in length, termini included.

Only one count was recorded for this clone. The V gene is TRBV30, the J gene TRBJ1-1; 9 bases map to TRBD1. Germline lookup yields CDR1 GTSNPN and CDR2 SVGIG (reference sequence). V was pared by 0 bases and J by 4 bases, with 6 bases of the junction left unmatched. The CDR3 totals 15 residues. DNA for the CDR3: TGTGCCTGGAGTGTAACAGGGGGCGCGGGCACTGAAGCTTTCTTT. Encoded protein: CAWSVTGGAGTEAFF.

The V gene is TRBV19, the J gene TRBJ2-3, with D perhaps matching TRBD2 (6 bases). Deletions cut 4 bases from V and 5 bases from J, with 16 bases between. Germline V gene lookup returns CDR1 LNHDA and CDR2 SQIVND (reference sequence). CDR3 length equals 15 residues. This CDR3 is CASSKRGEAGDTQYF. The CDR3, as DNA: TGTGCCAGTAGTAAGCGTGGGGAGGCGGGAGATACGCAGTATTTT.

The chain couples TRBV10-2 to TRBJ2-2, with a tentative D call TRBD1 (6 bases). V was shortened by 6 bases and J by 4 bases, with 15 bases between the two germline ends. Germline loops: CDR1 WSHSY, CDR2 SAAADI. This CDR3 has 15 residues. The CDR3: CASRSGQGSTGELFF. The CDR3 bases are TGCGCCAGCAGGAGTGGTCAGGGGAGCACCGGGGAGCTGTTTTTT.

The chain is built from TRBV29-1 and TRBJ2-7, with D tentatively TRBD1 (6 bases). V lost 6 bases to trimming and J lost 2 bases, with 11 bases between them. CDR1 and CDR2 from the germline V gene are SQVTM and ANQGSEA. The CDR3 consists of 12 residues. The CDR3 sequence: CSVPRGPYEQYF. For the CDR3, the DNA is TGCAGCGTCCCCAGGGGTCCCTACGAGCAGTACTTC.

The chain recombines TRBV10-1 with TRBJ2-1; 11 bases line up with TRBD2. The CDR3 sequence is 15 residues long. Germline CDR1 is WNHNN and CDR2 is SYGVQD (reference sequence). With 5 bases clipped from V and 3 bases from J, the junction kept 3 bases outside the gene matches. The CDR3 DNA reads as TGCGCCAGCAGTTCCGGGACTAGCGGCTACAATGAGCAGTTCTTC. This gives the protein CASSSGTSGYNEQFF.

The rearrangement links TRBV10-3 to TRBJ2-7, with 9 bases matching TRBD1. The V gene end was trimmed by 8 bases and the J gene end by 5 bases; junction bases not matched to a gene: 10. Germline V lookup: CDR1 ENHRY, CDR2 SYGVKD. This CDR3 has 14 amino acids. DNA of the CDR3: TGTGCCATCCCCTGCCGGGACAGGGTTGACGAGCAGTACTTC. Translated: CAIPCRDRVDEQYF.

This clone has just one count. The rearrangement uses TRBV5-1 and TRBJ2-1, with 13 positions matching TRBD2. Germline V gene sequence: CDR1 SGHRS, CDR2 YFSETQ. This CDR3 has 14 residues. With V trimmed by 3 bases and J by 10 bases, 4 bases remained unmatched. The CDR3 nucleotides are TGCGCCAGCAGCTCAGGACTAGCGGGAGACGAGCAGTTCTTC. Translating it yields CASSSGLAGDEQFF. Full variable domain (rest looked up from reference TRBV5-1 and TRBJ2-1): KAGVTQTPRYLIKTRGQQVTLSCSPISGHRSVSWYQQTPGQGLQFLFEYFSETQRNKGNFPGRFSGRQFSNSRSEMNVSTLELGDSALYLCASSSGLAGDEQFFGPGTRLTVL.

The V and J genes are TRBV20-1 and TRBJ2-1; no firm D call. Germline CDR1 and CDR2: DFQATT and SNEGSKA (reference sequence). The CDR3 runs to 11 residues. Trimming shortened V by 4 bases and J by 8 bases, and 9 bases separated the two germline ends. The CDR3, as DNA: TGCAGTGCTACCATGCGTGATGAGCAGTTCTTC. This codes for CSATMRDEQFF.

CDR3 amino acids: CASSTGGTETQYF. Here the CDR3 DNA reads TGTGCCAGCAGTACAGGGGGCACGGAGACCCAGTACTTC. The V gene is TRBV28, the J gene TRBJ2-5; 9 bases agree with TRBD1. V lost 5 bases, J lost 5 bases, and 3 bases stayed unmatched. The CDR3 consists of 13 residues. From germline, CDR1 is MDHEN and CDR2 SYDVKM.

The V gene is TRBV4-1, the J gene TRBJ2-1; D may be TRBD2 (6 bases). Germline CDR1 MGHRA, CDR2 YSYEKL. The CDR3 contains 16 residues. V lost 0 bases to trimming and J lost 1 base, with 10 bases between them. For the CDR3, the DNA is TGCGCCAGCAGCCAAGAGGTAGCGGCTTCCTACAATGAGCAGTTCTTC. Residues: CASSQEVAASYNEQFF.

The chain combines TRBV27 with TRBJ2-1; D is possibly TRBD2 (5 bases). In germline, CDR1 is MNHEY, CDR2 SMNVEV (reference sequence). V was cut by 7 bases and J by 8 bases, with 18 bases left in between. The CDR3 extends over 14 amino acids. This chain's CDR3 is CASNLGRGLDEQFF. CDR3 nucleotides: TGTGCCAGCAACCTAGGTCGGGGATTAGATGAGCAGTTCTTC.

This clone is a singleton in its sample. The rearrangement joins TRBV6-6 to TRBJ1-3, with TRBD1 identical over 7 bases. Trimming removed 6 bases from V and 4 bases from J; junction bases left unmatched: 9. CDR1 is MNHNY and CDR2 is SVGAGI in the germline V gene (reference sequence). CDR3 size: 15 residues. CDR3: CASSRPGTEGNTIYF. DNA for the CDR3: TGTGCCAGCAGCCGTCCTGGGACAGAAGGAAACACCATATATTTT.

The chain has TRBV18 and TRBJ2-5, with TRBD2 matching 10 bases. Trimming cost V 6 bases and J 5 bases; bases outside gene matches: 6. The germline V gene encodes CDR1 KGHSH and CDR2 LQKENI. The CDR3 has 14 amino acids. CDR3 protein: CASSRSGRMETQYF. DNA for the CDR3: TGTGCCAGCTCCCGTAGCGGGAGGATGGAGACCCAGTACTTC.

The chain joins TRBV4-2 to TRBJ2-7; D unclear. Germline V gene lookup returns CDR1 LGHNA and CDR2 YNFKEQ. CDR3 length equals 13 residues. The ends were cut back, 3 bases at V and 8 bases at J, with 14 bases in the middle. The CDR3, as DNA: TGTGCCAGCAGCCAGGCTCAGGCGTTCCAGCAGTACTTC. Its protein is CASSQAQAFQQYF.

The genes are TRBV7-7 and TRBJ2-1; 7 nucleotides match TRBD1. CDR1 and CDR2 (germline): SSHAT, FNYEAQ (reference sequence). The V segment lost 5 bases and the J segment 0 bases; nucleotides outside the gene matches: 7. The CDR3 has 16 residues. The chain's CDR3 is CASSHGQDSSYNEQFF. In DNA form, the CDR3 reads TGTGCCAGCAGCCACGGACAGGACAGCTCCTACAATGAGCAGTTCTTC.

The genes are TRBV2 and TRBJ1-5, with 9 bases that match TRBD1. The germline V gene has CDR1 SNHLY and CDR2 FYNNEI. Unmatched junction bases numbered 5, after V lost 5 bases and J lost 6 bases. The CDR3 sequence is 14 residues long. For the CDR3, the DNA is TGTGCCAGCAGTCCGGGACAGGGTCGTCAGCCCCAGCATTTT. Protein product: CASSPGQGRQPQHF.

This rearrangement joins TRBV5-1 to TRBJ2-7, with 8 bases fitting TRBD2. Germline V CDR1 and CDR2: SGHRS, YFSETQ. The CDR3 consists of 12 residues. V dropped 4 bases and J dropped 5; count of bases not matched to a gene: 2. CDR3 bases: TGCGCCAGCAGCGGAGCGGGGGACGAGCAGTACTTC. Translation: CASSGAGDEQYF.

The chain has TRBV2 and TRBJ2-2, with D possibly being TRBD2 (6 bases). From germline, CDR1 is SNHLY and CDR2 FYNNEI. V was shortened by 7 bases and J by 3 bases, with 12 bases between the two germline ends. The CDR3 is 14 amino acids. In DNA, the CDR3 is TGTGCCAGCATTAAACTAGCCTACACCGGGGAGCTGTTTTTT. Its protein product is CASIKLAYTGELFF.

The chain couples TRBV29-1 to TRBJ2-1, with D unresolved. This CDR3 is 13 amino acids long. The V gene's germline CDR1 is SQVTM and CDR2 ANQGSEA. The V end lost 5 bases, the J end lost 4 bases, and 12 bases lay between the germline ends. The CDR3 spells CSVRKTNYNEQFF. In DNA, the CDR3 is TGCAGCGTTAGAAAGACAAATTACAATGAGCAGTTCTTC.